This record looks at one TCR beta chain sequence and its context. Its matching antigen is unknown. The sample originates from a study of T cells in tumors after PD-1 blockade. Turning to the study itself: Patients received pembrolizumab 200 mg every 3 weeks or cemiplimab 350 mg every 2 weeks.

Germline assignment: CDR1 SNHLY and CDR2 FYNNEI. The CDR3 consists of 17 residues. Germline trimming cut 6 bases from V and 2 bases from J; bases unmatched to any gene: 10. Study-level findings and limits: Some novel exhausted tumor clones appeared in pre-treatment blood, suggesting peripheral recruitment.

Some clones are missing from TCRdb's copy, which holds only in-frame ones; the method was immunoSEQ multiplex PCR. The table has around 7,000 clones, approximately 70% seen once. The material sequenced was tumor tissue, taken after anti-PD-1 treatment. The V call is TRBV2, the J call TRBJ2-5; 12 bases agree with TRBD2. This receptor was obtained from a human donor with basal cell carcinoma. The CDR3 spells CASSRGLAGGPQETQYF. CDR3 nucleotide sequence: TGTGCCAGCAGCAGGGGGCTAGCGGGAGGGCCACAAGAGACCCAGTACTTC.